One sample yielded the 17 T cell receptor beta chains listed below, sequenced in a study of T cell responses to AZD1222 COVID-19 vaccine. TCRdb keeps only in-frame clones here, not all; method: immunoSEQ multiplex PCR. Counted here are roughly 150,000 clones, approximately 90% occurring once; the ten biggest clones make up 3% to 4%. The specimen was peripheral blood, collected on day 0 of MenACWY control vaccination. The receptors here all came from an adult in good health.

The chain recombines TRBV7-9 with TRBJ1-1; D gene unclear. The CDR3 is 15 amino acids. CDR1 and CDR2 (germline): SEHNR, FQNEAQ (reference sequence). V dropped 6 bases and J dropped 0 bases, with 14 bases sitting between them. The CDR3 sequence: CASRGSGRLNTEAFF. Written as DNA, the CDR3 is TGTGCCAGCAGGGGCAGCGGCCGGCTGAACACTGAAGCTTTCTTT.

This clone was seen only once. J is TRBJ2-7 and V is TRBV28; D remains ambiguous. The CDR3 is made up of 17 amino acids. The germline V and J ends were trimmed by 5 bases and 0 bases, with 20 bases remaining between them. Germline V gene lookup returns CDR1 MDHEN and CDR2 SYDVKM. This CDR3 reads CASSGLITGQVSYEQYF. For the CDR3, the DNA is TGTGCCAGCAGTGGTCTTATAACCGGGCAGGTCTCCTACGAGCAGTACTTC.

V gene TRBV15 combines with J gene TRBJ1-1; D not resolved. The V end lost 2 bases, the J end lost 1 base, and 8 bases lay between the germline ends. This CDR3 region has 14 residues. The V gene's germline CDR1 is LNHNV and CDR2 YYDKDF (reference sequence). This chain's CDR3 is CATSRSSGNTEAFF. The DNA for the CDR3 is TGTGCCACCAGCAGAAGTTCGGGGAACACTGAAGCTTTCTTT. Complete variable domain (other parts from reference TRBV15 and TRBJ1-1): DAMVIQNPRYQVTQFGKPVTLSCSQTLNHNVMYWYQQKSSQAPKLLFHYYDKDFNNEADTPDNFQSRRPNTSFCFLDIRSPGLGDTAMYLCATSRSSGNTEAFFGQGTRLTVV.

This clone was counted only a few times. The chain recombines TRBV6-2 or TRBV6-3 with TRBJ2-7; no clear D. With 6 bases removed from V and 0 bases from J, the gap between germline ends came to 18 bases. The CDR3 extends over 16 amino acids. Germline V gene data show CDR1 as MNHEY and CDR2 as SVGEGT. CDR3 sequence reads: CASSPHRDGSSYEQYF. CDR3 DNA: TGTGCCAGCAGCCCCCACCGAGACGGTAGCTCCTACGAGCAGTACTTC.

The chain has TRBV5-4 and TRBJ1-5; TRBD1 aligns across 7 bases. The CDR3 contains 13 residues. Germline loops: CDR1 SGHNT, CDR2 YYREEE (reference sequence). V trimming: 4 bases; J trimming: 7 bases; junction bases outside the gene matches: 5. This CDR3 is CASSADRVQPQHF. CDR3 DNA: TGTGCCAGCAGCGCCGACAGGGTACAGCCCCAGCATTTT.

The V gene is TRBV6-4, the J gene TRBJ2-7, with D possibly called TRBD1 or TRBD2 (5 bases each). Germline V gene lookup returns CDR1 MRHNA and CDR2 SNTAGT. Trimming stripped 6 bases from V and 2 bases from J, with 8 bases between. The CDR3 contains 12 residues. The DNA for the CDR3 is TGTGCCAGCAGGCCGGGACCCTACGAGCAGTACTTC. Translating gives CASRPGPYEQYF.

About this clone itself: In the same sample, other DNA sequences code for this CDR3. This chain uses TRBV7-2 with TRBJ1-3, with 7 bases matching TRBD1. Trimming took 1 base from V and 8 from J; bases not matched to a gene: 2. CDR3 length equals 13 residues. Germline V gene data show CDR1 as SGHTA and CDR2 as FQGNSA. The CDR3 DNA is TGTGCCAGCAGCTTAGACAGGGGAGACACCATATATTTT. As protein: CASSLDRGDTIYF.

Worth noting for this clone: The sample holds other DNA sequences that translate to the same CDR3. This sequence joins TRBV5-1 and TRBJ1-1, with D possibly matching TRBD1 (5 bases). V shed 0 bases and J shed 4 bases, with 10 bases lying between them. Germline V CDR1 and CDR2: SGHRS, YFSETQ. This CDR3 has 14 amino acids. The CDR3, as DNA: TGCGCCAGCAGCTTGGAGGTTGGGGCCACTGAAGCTTTCTTT. Translated: CASSLEVGATEAFF.

There are many counts of this clone. The chain combines TRBV6-6 with TRBJ1-5; weak D call: TRBD1 (6 bases). Germline V gene data show CDR1 as MNHNY and CDR2 as SVGAGI (reference sequence). The CDR3 runs 19 residues. V shed 5 bases and J shed 0 bases, with 23 bases lying between them. The CDR3 DNA follows: TGTGCCAGCAGTCCCGACGGGACATCACTGACTGCTAGCAATCAGCCCCAGCATTTT. Protein sequence: CASSPDGTSLTASNQPQHF.

The DNA of the CDR3 is TGTGCCAGCAGCTATACTAGCGGGAGGGGAGAGCAGTACTTC. It is translated as CASSYTSGRGEQYF. The rearrangement joins TRBV28 to TRBJ2-7; 13 bases match TRBD2. The CDR3 has 14 amino acids. The ends lost 6 bases at V and 7 bases at J; junction bases unmatched: 6. From germline, CDR1 is MDHEN and CDR2 SYDVKM.

The chain is built from TRBV5-4 and TRBJ1-1; 8 bases agree with TRBD1. CDR1 is SGHNT, CDR2 YYREEE, per germline (reference sequence). V shed 4 bases, J shed 4 bases, and the junction held 9 bases outside the gene matches. This CDR3 spans 15 amino acids. As DNA, the CDR3 is TGTGCCAGCAGCGCCTCGGACAGGGTCCGCACTGAAGCTTTCTTT. This sequence encodes CASSASDRVRTEAFF. The full variable domain, completed using reference TRBV5-4 and TRBJ1-1, is ETGVTQSPTHLIKTRGQQVTLRCSSQSGHNTVSWYQQALGQGPQFIFQYYREEENGRGNFPPRFSGLQFPNYSSELNVNALELDDSALYLCASSASDRVRTEAFFGQGTRLTVV.

Written as DNA, the CDR3 is TGCAGTGCTAGTCTTCCAGGGTCGGTCGGTGAGCAGTTCTTC. Translated: CSASLPGSVGEQFF. V is TRBV20-1 and J is TRBJ2-1, with D tentatively TRBD1 (5 bases). The CDR3 sequence is 14 residues long. The V end was cut by 3 bases, the J end by 9 bases, with 18 bases between. Germline V lookup: CDR1 DFQATT, CDR2 SNEGSKA (reference sequence).

The CDR3 here is CASSHIRVWGTNTEAFF. The CDR3 DNA sequence: TGTGCCAGCAGTCATATTAGGGTGTGGGGCACTAACACTGAAGCTTTCTTT. The rearrangement joins TRBV27 to TRBJ1-1; a possible D gene is TRBD1 (5 bases). Germline V lookup: CDR1 MNHEY, CDR2 SMNVEV (reference sequence). With 5 bases removed from V and 2 bases from J, the gap between germline ends came to 21 bases. The CDR3 sequence is 17 residues long.

This chain connects TRBV27 to TRBJ2-1; 7 nucleotides match TRBD2. The CDR3 is 15 amino acids. The germline gives CDR1 MNHEY, CDR2 SMNVEV (reference sequence). J lost 8 bases, V lost 7 bases, and 14 bases had no gene match. CDR3 sequence reads: CASIPGTTGYHEQFF. CDR3 bases: TGTGCCAGCATTCCCGGGACTACCGGTTATCATGAGCAGTTCTTC.

V gene TRBV10-3 combines with J gene TRBJ1-5; a possible D gene is TRBD1 (5 bases). The V end was cut by 0 bases, the J end by 3 bases, with 12 bases between. CDR1 is ENHRY, CDR2 SYGVKD, per germline. The CDR3 runs to 16 residues. This CDR3 reads CAISESRQLNNQPQHF. The DNA for the CDR3 is TGTGCCATCAGTGAGTCTCGACAGCTTAACAATCAGCCCCAGCATTTT.

The V call is TRBV28, the J call TRBJ2-7, with D possibly TRBD1 on 6 matching bases. Trimming took off 2 bases at V and 3 bases at J, with 8 bases between the two ends. The CDR3 is 13 residues long. Germline CDR1 and CDR2: MDHEN and SYDVKM. The CDR3 loop reads CASSLQGLYEQYF. CDR3 nucleotides: TGTGCCAGCAGTTTACAGGGGCTCTACGAGCAGTACTTC.

This clone was seen a handful of times. This rearrangement joins TRBV9 to TRBJ2-7, with TRBD2 matching 8 bases. V was clipped by 0 bases and J by 0 bases; unmatched bases: 2. This CDR3 comprises 15 residues. Germline CDR1 is SGDLS and CDR2 is YYNGEE. The DNA of the CDR3 is TGTGCCAGCAGCGTAGCGGGGGGGAGCTCCTACGAGCAGTACTTC. This gives the protein CASSVAGGSSYEQYF. The variable domain in full, completed from reference TRBV9 and TRBJ2-7, reads DSGVTQTPKHLITATGQRVTLRCSPRSGDLSVYWYQQSLDQGLQFLIQYYNGEERAKGNILERFSAQQFPDLHSELNLSSLELGDSALYFCASSVAGGSSYEQYFGPGTRLTVT.